This T cell receptor beta chain was profiled in a study of cytomegalovirus exposure and HLA in healthy donors. V was clipped by 5 bases and J by 8 bases, with 15 bases between them. Germline V gene lookup returns CDR1 MNHEY and CDR2 SMNVEV (reference sequence). CDR3 length: 13 residues. The PCR used 60 Vbeta and 13 Jbeta primers. Authors' data handling: Later work found around 85 million unique TCR beta chains, with around 10 million shared. Assay used: immunoSEQ multiplex PCR; TCRdb lists only in-frame clones, some missing. D and trimming come from the DNA, and the V and J calls and clone size come from that table. The data contain about 160,000 clones, about 80% of them singletons. A remark on this clone: Its antigen is not identified.

Study results and caveats: CMV serostatus was the sole immune exposure data available.

Sample: PBMCs. This chain joins TRBV27 and TRBJ2-5, with a possible D match to TRBD2 (6 bases). The receptor was isolated from a woman aged 50 to 60 in good health and CMV-seropositive. Here the CDR3 DNA reads TGTGCCAGCAGTACGGGGGTGTTTGGCACCCAGTACTTC. This translates into CASSTGVFGTQYF.